Below are 21 T cell receptor beta chains sequenced from a single sample in a study of OX40 agonist ivuxolimab in advanced cancers. The assay was immunoSEQ multiplex PCR, and TCRdb's table has in-frame clones only and misses some. The sample lists tens of thousands of clones; about 90% were seen once. The sample consisted of CD4+ or CD8+ T cells sorted from blood, taken in a trial of the OX40 agonist ivuxolimab. These receptor sequences come from an adult with an advanced solid tumor such as melanoma, head and neck, liver or kidney cancer.

The CDR3 region is CASSKKRGRIYEQFF. The CDR3 nucleotides are TGTGCCAGCAGCAAAAAGCGTGGCCGGATCTATGAGCAGTTCTTC. This chain links TRBV7-8 with TRBJ2-1; no clear D. The V gene lost 5 bases and the J gene lost 8 bases, with 19 bases spanning the gap. The germline gives CDR1 SGHVS, CDR2 FQNEAQ. The CDR3 sequence is 15 residues long.

V usage is TRBV5-1 and J usage is TRBJ1-4; tentative D call: TRBD1 (5 bases). The CDR3 extends over 14 amino acids. Trimming stripped 4 bases from V and 3 bases from J, with 10 bases between. Per germline, CDR1 SGHRS and CDR2 YFSETQ. CDR3 DNA: TGCGCCAGCAGCCCAGGGAGTGCTAATGAAAAACTGTTTTTT. Amino acids: CASSPGSANEKLFF.

The chain's CDR3 is CASRRDNNYNEQFF. In DNA form, the CDR3 reads TGCGCCAGCAGAAGGGACAATAACTACAATGAGCAGTTCTTC. The chain carries TRBV5-1 and TRBJ2-1, with a tentative D call TRBD1 (6 bases). Looked up from germline, CDR1 is SGHRS and CDR2 is YFSETQ. There are 14 residues in the CDR3. Trimming removed 5 bases at V and 3 bases at J, with 12 bases between. Using reference TRBV5-1 and TRBJ2-1 for the parts outside the CDR3, the full variable domain is KAGVTQTPRYLIKTRGQQVTLSCSPISGHRSVSWYQQTPGQGLQFLFEYFSETQRNKGNFPGRFSGRQFSNSRSEMNVSTLELGDSALYLCASRRDNNYNEQFFGPGTRLTVL.

The chain uses TRBV27 and TRBJ2-7, with TRBD2 matching over 14 bases. V lost 6 bases to trimming and J lost 0 bases; unmatched junction nucleotides: 1. Germline V lookup: CDR1 MNHEY, CDR2 SMNVEV (reference sequence). The CDR3 is 15 amino acids. For the CDR3, the DNA is TGTGCCAGCAGGGGACTAGCGGGGGTCTCCTACGAGCAGTACTTC. It yields the protein CASRGLAGVSYEQYF.

The chain joins TRBV14 to TRBJ1-4; maybe TRBD1 (6 bases). V was cut by 0 bases and J by 5 bases, with 16 bases left in between. CDR3 length: 17 amino acids. Germline V lookup: CDR1 SGHDN, CDR2 FVKESK. Here the CDR3 DNA reads TGTGCCAGCAGCCAAGATTACGGACAGCAACTAAATGAAAAACTGTTTTTT. Its translation: CASSQDYGQQLNEKLFF.

This chain uses TRBV19 with TRBJ1-2; no firm D call. This CDR3 contains 14 residues. The V and J ends lost 5 bases and 5 bases respectively, with 15 bases between them. Germline lookup yields CDR1 LNHDA and CDR2 SQIVND (reference sequence). The CDR3 loop is CASSPLGHRYGYTF. Written as DNA, the CDR3 is TGTGCCAGTAGTCCCCTCGGCCATAGATATGGCTACACCTTC.

The chain links TRBV27 to TRBJ1-6, with D possibly being TRBD1 (5 bases). The CDR3 loop spans 15 amino acids. From germline, CDR1 is MNHEY and CDR2 SMNVEV (reference sequence). V shed 3 bases and J shed 5 bases, with 11 bases lying between them. The CDR3 DNA reads as TGTGCCAGCAGTTTCCACCAGACAGATAATTCACCCCTCCACTTT. It specifies CASSFHQTDNSPLHF.

Regarding this clone: Other nucleotide sequences in the sample specify the same CDR3. V gene TRBV5-1 combines with J gene TRBJ2-7; the D is unclear. This CDR3 has 11 amino acids. The V and J ends lost 0 bases and 4 bases respectively, with 2 bases between them. The V gene's germline CDR1 is SGHRS and CDR2 YFSETQ. The CDR3 nucleotides read TGCGCCAGCAGCTTGGAGTACGAGCAGTACTTC. This translates into CASSLEYEQYF.

There are many counts of this clone. V usage is TRBV18 and J usage is TRBJ1-3, with 10 bases fitting TRBD1. V was clipped by 4 bases and J by 1 base; unmatched bases: 1. Germline CDR1 reads KGHSH; CDR2 reads LQKENI. This CDR3 comprises 15 residues. The CDR3: CASSRDRGSGNTIYF. The CDR3 region has the DNA TGTGCCAGCTCACGGGACAGGGGATCTGGAAACACCATATATTTT.

This sequence joins TRBV28 and TRBJ2-5, with a possible D match to TRBD1 (5 bases). The DNA end is a closer match to TRBJ2-7, so the J assignment may be wrong. This CDR3 region has 11 residues. CDR1 MDHEN and CDR2 SYDVKM come from the germline V gene. The CDR3 coding sequence is TGTGCCAGCACAGGGCCCTACGAGCAGTACTTC. It is translated as CASTGPYEQYF.

This rearrangement joins TRBV11-2 to TRBJ2-1; 10 nucleotides agree with TRBD2. This CDR3 spans 15 amino acids. Germline V gene lookup returns CDR1 SGHAT and CDR2 FQNNGV. The junction had 4 bases not matched to a gene; V was cut back by 4 bases and J by 4 bases. Here the CDR3 reads CASSSQRGGYNEQFF. In DNA form, the CDR3 reads TGTGCCAGCAGCTCCCAGCGGGGGGGGTACAATGAGCAGTTCTTC.

CDR3 nucleotides: TGCGCCAGCAGCCAAGATTCGGGGGTCCCCGAGCAGTACTTC. Translation gives CASSQDSGVPEQYF. The chain carries TRBV4-1 and TRBJ2-7; possible D gene TRBD2, 6 bases. The CDR3 consists of 14 residues. V lost 0 bases, J lost 6 bases, and 12 bases lay in between. Germline V gives CDR1 MGHRA, CDR2 YSYEKL.

On this clone itself: One junction end disagrees with the germline gene, perhaps due to a read error. Here the CDR3 DNA reads TGTGCTAGCAGCTTAGGGCAGCTACAGGTGCAGTACTTC. This encodes CASSLGQLQVQYF. The chain links TRBV7-7 to TRBJ2-7; a weak D match, TRBD1 (5 bases). The CDR3 contains 13 residues. The germline V gene encodes CDR1 SSHAT and CDR2 FNYEAQ (reference sequence).

The genes are TRBV10-2 and TRBJ1-5, with D possibly matching TRBD1 (5 bases). Germline CDR1 WSHSY, CDR2 SAAADI. V was pared by 5 bases and J by 1 base, with 24 bases between. This CDR3 is built from 19 residues. CDR3 sequence reads: CASSQTGTGQSGSNQPQHF. The CDR3, as DNA: TGCGCCAGCAGTCAAACCGGGACTGGCCAAAGTGGGAGCAATCAGCCCCAGCATTTT.

This clone was picked up a small number of times. The chain carries TRBV7-6 and TRBJ2-7; 9 bases line up with TRBD1. Losses at the gene ends were 0 bases for V and 7 bases for J; bases not matched to a gene: 7. This CDR3 is built from 15 residues. Per the germline V gene, CDR1 is SGHVS and CDR2 is FNYEAQ. The CDR3, as DNA: TGTGCCAGCAGCTTAGCGGGACAGGGATGGGAAGAGCAGTACTTC. Amino acids: CASSLAGQGWEEQYF.

This clone has a handful of counts. This chain joins TRBV10-1 and TRBJ1-2; D is unclear. Germline assignment: CDR1 WNHNN and CDR2 SYGVQD (reference sequence). Trimming removed 3 bases from V and 9 bases from J, with 8 bases in between. The CDR3 is 11 amino acids. CDR3 in DNA: TGCGCCAGCAGTGACGGTTATCGCTACACCTTC. It codes for CASSDGYRYTF.

V and J are TRBV11-3 and TRBJ1-1; D gene ambiguous. CDR1 is SGHNT and CDR2 is YENEEA in the germline V gene. This CDR3 has 11 amino acids. V was pared by 1 base and J by 8 bases, with 5 bases between. The CDR3 spells CASSLGSEAFF. CDR3 sequence (DNA): TGTGCCAGCAGCTTAGGCTCAGAAGCTTTCTTT.

This chain links TRBV21-1 with TRBJ2-5. TRBV21-1 is assigned pseudogene status. The CDR3 contains 15 residues. As DNA, the CDR3 is TGTGCCAGCGGGCTCGTGGGGTACCTCCAAGAGACCCAGTACTTC. The encoded protein is CASGLVGYLQETQYF.

The chain has TRBV5-8 and TRBJ1-6, with D maybe TRBD1 (5 bases). The CDR3 extends over 15 amino acids. Per the germline V gene, CDR1 is SGHTS and CDR2 is YDEGEE. V lost 5 bases and J 4 bases, leaving 13 bases between the germline ends. CDR3 amino acids: CASRLRDAYNSPLHF. As DNA, the CDR3 is TGTGCCAGCAGACTCAGGGACGCGTATAATTCACCCCTCCACTTT.

The chain is built from TRBV10-3 and TRBJ2-1; 9 bases line up with TRBD2. Germline CDR1 and CDR2: ENHRY and SYGVKD. The CDR3 is made up of 13 amino acids. The V segment lost 6 bases and the J segment 7 bases; nucleotides outside the gene matches: 4. The CDR3 is CAIRGLARNEQFF. In DNA form, the CDR3 reads TGTGCCATCAGGGGACTAGCTCGGAATGAGCAGTTCTTC.

Here the CDR3 reads CASSRDRGNEQYF. DNA of the CDR3: TGTGCCAGCAGCCGGGACAGGGGGAACGAGCAGTACTTC. The rearrangement joins TRBV2 to TRBJ2-7, with TRBD1 matching 11 bases. The CDR3 has 13 amino acids. Trimming removed 6 bases from V and 5 bases from J; junction bases left unmatched: 3. In germline, CDR1 is SNHLY, CDR2 FYNNEI.